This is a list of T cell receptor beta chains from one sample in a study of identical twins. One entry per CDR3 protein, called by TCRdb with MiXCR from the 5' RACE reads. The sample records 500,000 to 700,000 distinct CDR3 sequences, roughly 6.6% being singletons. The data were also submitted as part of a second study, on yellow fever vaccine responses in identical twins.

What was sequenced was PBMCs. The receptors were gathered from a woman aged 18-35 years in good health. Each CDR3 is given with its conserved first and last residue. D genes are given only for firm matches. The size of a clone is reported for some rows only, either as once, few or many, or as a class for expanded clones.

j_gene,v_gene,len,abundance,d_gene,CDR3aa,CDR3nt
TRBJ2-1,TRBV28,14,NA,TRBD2,CASGTSGVYNEQFF,TGTGCCAGTGGGACTAGCGGGGTTTACAATGAGCAGTTCTTC
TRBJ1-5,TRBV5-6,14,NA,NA,CASSLEGSYQPQHF,TGTGCCAGCAGCCTAGAGGGGTCATATCAGCCCCAGCATTTT
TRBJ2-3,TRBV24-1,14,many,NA,CATSGWAHTDTQYF,TGTGCCACCAGTGGTTGGGCGCACACAGATACGCAGTATTTT
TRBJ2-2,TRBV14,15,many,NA,CASFQGLASTGELFF,TGTGCCAGCTTCCAGGGGCTAGCATCCACCGGGGAGCTGTTTTTT
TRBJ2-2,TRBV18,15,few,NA,CASSRASGNTGELFF,TGTGCCAGCTCACGAGCCTCGGGGAACACCGGGGAGCTGTTTTTT
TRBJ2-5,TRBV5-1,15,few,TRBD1,CASSLATGYGETQYF,TGCGCCAGCAGCTTGGCGACAGGGTACGGAGAGACCCAGTACTTC
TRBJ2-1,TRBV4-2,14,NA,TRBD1,CASSFRQGSDEQFF,TGTGCCAGCAGCTTCCGACAGGGGAGTGATGAGCAGTTCTTC
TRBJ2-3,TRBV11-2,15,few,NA,CASSPLSLGTDTQYF,TGTGCCAGCAGCCCCCTCAGCTTGGGCACAGATACGCAGTATTTT
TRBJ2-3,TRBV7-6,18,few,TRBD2,CASSLVPNPAGGADTQYF,TGTGCCAGCAGCTTAGTCCCTAACCCTGCGGGAGGAGCAGATACGCAGTATTTT
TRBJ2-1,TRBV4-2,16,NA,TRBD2,CASSQFTSGSIGEQFF,TGTGCCAGCAGCCAATTTACTAGCGGGAGTATTGGTGAGCAGTTCTTC
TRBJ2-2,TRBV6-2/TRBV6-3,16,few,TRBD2,CASTGLAGLNTGELFF,TGTGCCAGCACCGGACTAGCGGGATTAAACACCGGGGAGCTGTTTTTT